One and the same sample provided the 29 T cell receptor beta chains below, sequenced in a study. TCRdb re-called the 5' RACE reads with MiXCR, one entry per CDR3 protein. The table records about 62,000 distinct CDR3 sequences, roughly 30% of them present only once. Material for sequencing was tumor-infiltrating naive CD4+ T cells sorted from the breast tumor. The subset: naive CD4+ T cells, CD4+CD45RA+CD25-. The origin of the receptors is a female donor with breast cancer.

This rearrangement joins TRBV5-6 to TRBJ2-1, with D perhaps TRBD2 (6 bases). V shed 4 bases and J shed 0 bases, with 14 bases lying between them. Germline-derived CDR1 and CDR2 are SGHDT and YYEEEE. The CDR3 totals 16 residues. The CDR3 DNA reads as TGTGCCAGCAGCAAGGGACTTTTGAGCTCCTACAATGAGCAGTTCTTC. Its protein is CASSKGLLSSYNEQFF. The whole variable domain, filled in from reference TRBV5-6 and TRBJ2-1, reads DAGVTQSPTHLIKTRGQQVTLRCSPKSGHDTVSWYQQALGQGPQFIFQYYEEEERQRGNFPDRFSGHQFPNYSSELNVNALLLGDSALYLCASSKGLLSSYNEQFFGPGTRLTVL.

The J gene is TRBJ2-7, the V gene TRBV4-1; no reliable D call. Germline-derived CDR1 and CDR2 are MGHRA and YSYEKL. V lost 0 bases and J lost 6, with 15 bases in between. The CDR3 totals 15 residues. The CDR3 DNA is TGCGCCAGCAGCCAAGAGGGGTCTACTGGGCGCGAGCAGTACTTC. Translating it yields CASSQEGSTGREQYF.

This clonotype occurred a few times. The chain uses TRBV7-6 and TRBJ1-5, with D uncertain. CDR1 is SGHVS and CDR2 is FNYEAQ in the germline V gene. This CDR3 is built from 15 residues. The V end lost 5 bases, the J end lost 1 base, and 12 bases lay between the germline ends. In DNA, the CDR3 is TGTGCCAGCAGCGCCCAGACGGTCAGCAATCAGCCCCAGCATTTT. Translation: CASSAQTVSNQPQHF.

This clonotype occurred many times. The chain recombines TRBV10-2 with TRBJ2-1; TRBD2 agrees at 11 bases. Germline V gene data show CDR1 as WSHSY and CDR2 as SAAADI. V gave up 5 bases and J gave up 4 bases; unmatched junction bases: 1. This CDR3 region has 14 residues. CDR3 residues: CASSTSGGYNEQFF. The CDR3 DNA follows: TGCGCCAGCAGTACTAGCGGGGGTTACAATGAGCAGTTCTTC.

This clonotype has ten or more counts. V gene TRBV25-1 combines with J gene TRBJ2-5; D is ambiguous. V dropped 3 bases and J dropped 5 bases, with 7 bases sitting between them. Looked up from germline, CDR1 is MGHDK and CDR2 is SYGVNS. There are 12 residues in the CDR3. CDR3 DNA: TGTGCCAGCAGTGAGTACATGGAGACCCAGTACTTC. It encodes CASSEYMETQYF.

The V and J genes are TRBV9 and TRBJ1-6, with 7 bases that match TRBD1. With V trimmed by 0 bases and J by 10 bases, 4 bases remained unmatched. The CDR3 loop spans 14 amino acids. Germline-derived CDR1 and CDR2 are SGDLS and YYNGEE. This chain's CDR3 is CASSVGGGASPLHF. The CDR3 bases are TGTGCCAGCAGCGTAGGAGGGGGCGCCTCACCCCTCCACTTT. Filled out from reference TRBV9 and TRBJ1-6, the complete variable domain reads DSGVTQTPKHLITATGQRVTLRCSPRSGDLSVYWYQQSLDQGLQFLIQYYNGEERAKGNILERFSAQQFPDLHSELNLSSLELGDSALYFCASSVGGGASPLHFGNGTRLTVT.

Note on this clonotype: Since a much larger clone is just one base distant, this may be a read error. CDR3 nucleotide sequence: TGCAGCGTTGAAGGGCGGGGGGGAGATACGCAGTATTTT. Its translation: CSVEGRGGDTQYF. The rearrangement uses TRBV29-1 and TRBJ2-3; 9 nucleotides align to TRBD2. V shed 1 base, J shed 5 bases, and the junction held 1 base outside the gene matches. The CDR3 contains 13 residues. In germline, CDR1 is SQVTM, CDR2 ANQGSEA.

This clonotype ranks as medium-sized (0.01 to 0.1%). The chain carries TRBV6-2 or TRBV6-3 and TRBJ1-2, with D possibly TRBD1 on 5 matching bases. CDR1 and CDR2 from the germline V gene are MNHEY and SVGEGT. The CDR3 is 13 residues long. V dropped 5 bases and J dropped 5 bases, with 12 bases sitting between them. The CDR3 nucleotides are TGTGCCAGCAGTCTCGACGGGGGATATGGCTACACCTTC. Encoded protein: CASSLDGGYGYTF.

This clonotype is medium-sized within its sample. V gene TRBV6-1 combines with J gene TRBJ2-5, with 11 bases lining up with TRBD1. The CDR3 spans 16 residues. Germline CDR1 and CDR2: MNHNS and SASEGT. The V and J ends lost 5 bases and 4 bases, in that order; junction bases with no gene match: 9. The CDR3 reads CASSYGAGTGGETQYF. CDR3 sequence (DNA): TGTGCCAGCAGTTACGGAGCTGGGACAGGGGGAGAGACCCAGTACTTC.

The chain combines TRBV20-1 with TRBJ2-3; the match to TRBD2 covers 13 bases. From germline, CDR1 is DFQATT and CDR2 SNEGSKA (reference sequence). CDR3 size: 14 residues. V lost 8 bases, J lost 7 bases, and 9 bases stayed unmatched. This CDR3 reads CSQKGLAGLNTQYF. The CDR3 DNA sequence: TGCAGTCAAAAGGGACTAGCGGGACTTAATACGCAGTATTTT.

This clonotype turned up a few times. The V gene is TRBV5-1, the J gene TRBJ2-7; D remains unclear. The germline V gene encodes CDR1 SGHRS and CDR2 YFSETQ. Trimming removed 4 bases at V and 3 bases at J, with 8 bases between. This CDR3 has 12 amino acids. The CDR3 spells CASSTIGYEQYF. As DNA, the CDR3 is TGCGCCAGCAGCACGATCGGCTACGAGCAGTACTTC.

There are a few counts of this clonotype. V usage is TRBV5-5 and J usage is TRBJ2-2, with D possibly matching TRBD1 (6 bases). Germline V gene lookup returns CDR1 SGHKS and CDR2 YYEKEE (reference sequence). The CDR3 length is 17 residues. The V end was cut by 4 bases, the J end by 1 base, with 17 bases between. CDR3 DNA sequence: TGTGCCAGCAGCATACACCCTGACAGGAAGAACACCGGGGAGCTGTTTTTT. Its translation: CASSIHPDRKNTGELFF.

The chain uses TRBV5-1 and TRBJ2-1; D is unclear. Germline-derived CDR1 and CDR2 are SGHRS and YFSETQ. The CDR3 has 15 amino acids. V gave up 4 bases and J gave up 0 bases, with 11 bases separating them. Here the CDR3 DNA reads TGCGCCAGCAGCCCGTACGGGTCCTCCTACAATGAGCAGTTCTTC. Its translation: CASSPYGSSYNEQFF.

This clonotype has only a few counts. The chain has TRBV12-3 or TRBV12-4 and TRBJ1-3; D gene unclear. V dropped 3 bases and J dropped 1 base, with 19 bases sitting between them. The CDR3 runs to 18 residues. The CDR3 DNA sequence: TGTGCCAGCAGTTTCATTGACTGGCCAGCAATTTCTGGAAACACCATATATTTT. Its translation is CASSFIDWPAISGNTIYF.

This clonotype was seen only a few times. This chain links TRBV24-1 with TRBJ1-2, with D uncertain. This CDR3 contains 11 residues. Trimming took 4 bases from V and 9 from J, leaving 8 bases between them. Germline lookup yields CDR1 KGHDR and CDR2 SFDVKD. DNA for the CDR3: TGTGCCACCAGTGACGGAGTCAGCTACACCTTC. Its translation: CATSDGVSYTF.

V is TRBV28 and J is TRBJ2-2, with TRBD2 as a possible D gene (5 bases). Looked up from germline, CDR1 is MDHEN and CDR2 is SYDVKM. This CDR3 region has 16 residues. V lost 10 bases to trimming and J lost 5 bases, with 23 bases between them. The CDR3 protein is CATTTDSSLSTGELFF. CDR3 DNA sequence: TGTGCCACCACTACGGACTCCTCCCTTAGTACCGGGGAGCTGTTTTTT.

There are a few counts of this clonotype. This sequence joins TRBV7-3 and TRBJ1-2; the match to TRBD1 covers 10 bases. CDR1 and CDR2 (germline): SGHTA, FQGTGA. The CDR3 sequence is 18 residues long. The ends lost 2 bases at V and 5 bases at J; junction bases unmatched: 14. The DNA for the CDR3 is TGTGCCAGCAGCTTAGGGTACTCGCTACGGGACAGGGGTTATGGCTACACCTTC. Translating gives CASSLGYSLRDRGYGYTF.

The V call is TRBV5-6, the J call TRBJ2-7; TRBD1 aligns across 11 bases. This CDR3 has 15 amino acids. Germline V gene lookup returns CDR1 SGHDT and CDR2 YYEEEE. Germline trimming cut 6 bases from V and 4 bases from J; bases unmatched to any gene: 9. Here the CDR3 DNA reads TGTGCCAGCACAACAACCGGGACAGGGGGATACGAGCAGTACTTC. Residues: CASTTTGTGGYEQYF.

This clonotype was counted a few times. CDR3 sequence reads: CASSPDTEGQPQHF. CDR3 coding DNA: TGCGCCAGCAGCCCGGACACGGAAGGTCAGCCCCAGCATTTT. The genes are TRBV5-1 and TRBJ1-5, with a weak D call TRBD1 (5 bases). Per the germline V gene, CDR1 is SGHRS and CDR2 is YFSETQ. V was shortened by 4 bases and J by 6 bases, with 14 bases between the two germline ends. There are 14 residues in the CDR3.

In this sample, this clonotype turned up many times. The chain has TRBV28 and TRBJ2-7; 7 nucleotides agree with TRBD2. This CDR3 comprises 13 residues. Germline V gives CDR1 MDHEN, CDR2 SYDVKM. The V segment lost 6 bases and the J segment 6 bases; nucleotides outside the gene matches: 8. This CDR3 reads CASSPGGLGEQYF. The CDR3 DNA follows: TGTGCCAGCAGCCCCGGGGGGTTGGGCGAGCAGTACTTC. Filled out from reference TRBV28 and TRBJ2-7, the complete variable domain reads DVKVTQSSRYLVKRTGEKVFLECVQDMDHENMFWYRQDPGLGLRLIYFSYDVKMKEKGDIPEGYSVSREKKERFSLILESASTNQTSMYLCASSPGGLGEQYFGPGTRLTVT.

In this sample, this clonotype turned up many times. The chain recombines TRBV5-1 with TRBJ2-3; 7 nucleotides match TRBD2. The junction had 11 bases not matched to a gene; V was cut back by 5 bases and J by 5 bases. Germline lookup yields CDR1 SGHRS and CDR2 YFSETQ. The length of the CDR3 is 15 residues. CDR3 sequence reads: CASSLRGTVGDTQYF. The CDR3 DNA sequence: TGCGCCAGCAGTCTGCGGGGGACGGTGGGAGATACGCAGTATTTT.

This clonotype was found a few times. V usage is TRBV3-1 and J usage is TRBJ1-1; D not resolved. V lost 6 bases and J 4 bases, leaving 18 bases between the germline ends. Germline values: CDR1 LGHDT, CDR2 YNNKEL (reference sequence). The CDR3 length is 15 residues. The CDR3 DNA reads as TGTGCCAGCAGAGACGTCTTGGGGAGTGGCACTGAAGCTTTCTTT. Residues: CASRDVLGSGTEAFF.

This clonotype was seen a handful of times. The rearrangement joins TRBV27 to TRBJ2-3; D unresolved. Germline V gene lookup returns CDR1 MNHEY and CDR2 SMNVEV (reference sequence). Between the trimmed V and J ends, which lost 6 bases and 4 bases, there was a span of 11 bases. This CDR3 region has 13 residues. CDR3 protein: CASSLRWADTQYF. CDR3 bases: TGTGCCAGCAGCCTAAGGTGGGCAGATACGCAGTATTTT.

This clonotype appeared many times. The rearrangement uses TRBV6-1 and TRBJ1-1; perhaps TRBD1 as D (6 bases). Germline lookup yields CDR1 MNHNS and CDR2 SASEGT. Deletions cut 4 bases from V and 13 bases from J, with 19 bases between. The CDR3 covers 13 residues. CDR3 protein: CASSGFVQQGGFF. In DNA form, the CDR3 reads TGTGCCAGCAGTGGTTTCGTACAACAGGGAGGTTTCTTT.

This clonotype was recorded a few times. This rearrangement joins TRBV6-5 to TRBJ2-1; 12 bases are a match to TRBD2. From germline, CDR1 is MNHEY and CDR2 SVGAGI. This CDR3 region has 15 residues. Unmatched junction bases numbered 6, after V lost 4 bases and J lost 8 bases. This CDR3 reads CASSSLAGGPYEQFF. The CDR3 DNA reads as TGTGCCAGCAGTTCGCTAGCGGGAGGGCCGTATGAGCAGTTCTTC.

The CDR3 DNA is TGCAGTGCTAAGTCTAGCGGGGGCCGCTCAGATACGCAGTATTTT. As protein: CSAKSSGGRSDTQYF. The gene calls are TRBV20-1 and TRBJ2-3; TRBD2 matches 10 bases. Germline CDR1 and CDR2: DFQATT and SNEGSKA (reference sequence). V was clipped by 4 bases and J by 4 bases; unmatched bases: 8. The CDR3 has 15 amino acids.

This rearrangement joins TRBV28 to TRBJ1-1, with D uncertain. V was pared by 8 bases and J by 8 bases, with 18 bases between. Germline values: CDR1 MDHEN, CDR2 SYDVKM. There are 13 residues in the CDR3. The CDR3 coding sequence is TGTGCCAGCTTCTTTTTGGCATCCAAGGAAGCTTTCTTT. Translating gives CASFFLASKEAFF.

This clonotype was picked up a small number of times. J is TRBJ2-2 and V is TRBV5-1, with D possibly being TRBD1 (5 bases). The germline V gene has CDR1 SGHRS and CDR2 YFSETQ. Trimming shortened V by 4 bases and J by 6 bases, and 25 bases separated the two germline ends. The CDR3 runs 18 residues. CDR3 DNA sequence: TGCGCCAGCAGCCTGTCGTACGTGGCTTCCGCAGGGTCCGGGGAGCTGTTTTTT. Amino acid sequence: CASSLSYVASAGSGELFF.

The gene calls are TRBV5-1 and TRBJ2-2; D perhaps matches TRBD1 (5 bases). The CDR3 contains 14 residues. CDR1 is SGHRS, CDR2 YFSETQ, per germline. Trimming stripped 2 bases from V and 6 bases from J, with 11 bases between. CDR3 coding DNA: TGCGCCAGCAGCTTCTTACAGGTCGCCGGGGAGCTGTTTTTT. Translated: CASSFLQVAGELFF.